The next 23 T cell receptor beta chains were all read from a single sample in a study of CD4+ T cells in melanoma. The table came from immunoSEQ multiplex PCR; TCRdb's copy has only in-frame clones and leaves some out. The table lists 20,000 to 25,000 clones, approximately 80% of them singletons, with roughly 4% in the top ten. The sequencing input was cells from a culture (not recorded whether cultured in vitro). These receptors all stem from a human donor with melanoma.

The chain couples TRBV6-5 to TRBJ1-4; D unclear. Trimming removed 7 bases from V and 6 bases from J, with 18 bases in between. This CDR3 comprises 15 residues. Germline lookup yields CDR1 MNHEY and CDR2 SVGAGI. The CDR3 DNA reads as TGTGCCAGCAAACGGGCGGGCAGGAGGGATGAAAAACTGTTTTTT. Its protein product is CASKRAGRRDEKLFF.

The chain joins TRBV19 to TRBJ2-1; D uncertain. The CDR3 has 13 amino acids. CDR1 and CDR2 from the germline V gene are LNHDA and SQIVND (reference sequence). Trimming left V 5 bases short and J 7 bases short, with 12 bases between. The CDR3 sequence is CASSSTFGNEQFF. DNA for the CDR3: TGTGCCAGTAGTTCGACGTTTGGGAATGAGCAGTTCTTC.

The chain employs TRBV6-1 and TRBJ2-7; 8 bases are shared with TRBD1. From germline, CDR1 is MNHNS and CDR2 SASEGT. V gave up 7 bases and J gave up 3 bases; unmatched junction bases: 8. There are 14 residues in the CDR3. The CDR3 DNA is TGTGCCAGCACCTCGGACAGGGCGAACTACGAGCAGTACTTC. This translates into CASTSDRANYEQYF.

V usage is TRBV18 and J usage is TRBJ1-3, with 7 bases fitting TRBD1. V dropped 5 bases and J dropped 0; count of bases not matched to a gene: 7. This CDR3 comprises 16 residues. The V gene's germline CDR1 is KGHSH and CDR2 LQKENI. CDR3: CASSGDSPGSGNTIYF. The CDR3 DNA reads TGTGCCAGCTCAGGGGACAGCCCCGGCTCTGGAAACACCATATATTTT.

This clone has only one observation. The V and J genes are TRBV7-2 and TRBJ2-4; TRBD1 agrees at 7 bases. V shed 2 bases and J 1 base; nucleotides not matched to a gene: 5. Germline CDR1 SGHTA, CDR2 FQGNSA. The CDR3 is 16 amino acids. CDR3: CASSLRLRGAKNIQYF. In DNA form, the CDR3 reads TGTGCCAGCAGCTTACGTCTCAGGGGGGCCAAAAACATTCAGTACTTC.

The chain links TRBV19 to TRBJ2-7; D is unresolved. The CDR3 loop spans 13 amino acids. V lost 5 bases and J 3 bases, leaving 11 bases between the germline ends. Germline V CDR1 and CDR2: LNHDA, SQIVND (reference sequence). In DNA form, the CDR3 reads TGTGCCAGTAGTGGACCGGGTTTCTACGAGCAGTACTTC. Protein: CASSGPGFYEQYF.

The V gene is TRBV7-2, the J gene TRBJ2-7, with 8 bases fitting TRBD2. This CDR3 has 15 residues. V gave up 3 bases and J gave up 3 bases; unmatched junction bases: 7. Germline V lookup: CDR1 SGHTA, CDR2 FQGNSA. CDR3 amino acids: CASSLGGTSGYEQYF. The CDR3 DNA reads TGTGCCAGCAGCTTGGGGGGGACTAGTGGCTACGAGCAGTACTTC.

The V and J genes are TRBV5-6 and TRBJ1-2, with D unclear. The CDR3 has 16 amino acids. V gave up 4 bases and J gave up 0 bases, with 16 bases separating them. Per the germline V gene, CDR1 is SGHDT and CDR2 is YYEEEE. This CDR3 is CASSVYMGLTNYGYTF. CDR3 bases: TGTGCCAGCAGCGTTTATATGGGCCTCACTAACTATGGCTACACCTTC.

This chain joins TRBV5-6 and TRBJ1-5; D gene unclear. This CDR3 spans 19 amino acids. Germline CDR1 and CDR2: SGHDT and YYEEEE. The ends were cut back, 3 bases at V and 5 bases at J, with 27 bases in the middle. CDR3 bases: TGTGCCAGCAGCTCGCCAACTCGGACCTCAAGGCTCGGGGATCAGCCCCAGCATTTT. As protein: CASSSPTRTSRLGDQPQHF.

This clone appeared a few times. This chain links TRBV7-9 with TRBJ1-3, with unresolved D. CDR1 is SEHNR, CDR2 FQNEAQ, per germline (reference sequence). The ends were cut back, 5 bases at V and 2 bases at J, with 13 bases in the middle. The CDR3 loop spans 15 amino acids. The CDR3 spells CASSPGIEAGNTIYF. In DNA, the CDR3 is TGTGCCAGCAGCCCCGGTATCGAGGCTGGAAACACCATATATTTT. Using reference TRBV7-9 and TRBJ1-3 for the parts outside the CDR3, the full variable domain is DTGVSQNPRHKITKRGQNVTFRCDPISEHNRLYWYRQTLGQGPEFLTYFQNEAQLEKSRLLSDRFSAERPKGSFSTLEIQRTEQGDSAMYLCASSPGIEAGNTIYFGEGSWLTVV.

This clone showed up just once. This chain uses TRBV5-1 with TRBJ2-3, with TRBD2 as a possible D gene (5 bases). The CDR3 sequence is 15 residues long. The germline gives CDR1 SGHRS, CDR2 YFSETQ. The ends were cut back, 3 bases at V and 6 bases at J, with 17 bases in the middle. CDR3 amino acids: CASSWTGVALDTQYF. Written as DNA, the CDR3 is TGCGCCAGCAGCTGGACCGGAGTAGCGTTGGATACGCAGTATTTT.

This clone turned up a few times. The chain employs TRBV10-3 and TRBJ2-3; D is undetermined. V was cut by 2 bases and J by 6 bases, with 3 bases left in between. CDR3 length: 11 residues. In germline, CDR1 is ENHRY, CDR2 SYGVKD. The CDR3 sequence is CAISERDTQYF. CDR3 sequence (DNA): TGTGCCATCAGTGAGCGGGATACGCAGTATTTT.

This rearrangement joins TRBV18 to TRBJ1-1, with a weak D call TRBD1 (5 bases). The CDR3 is 15 residues long. The V gene's germline CDR1 is KGHSH and CDR2 LQKENI. The V end lost 2 bases, the J end lost 0 bases, and 10 bases lay between the germline ends. CDR3 region: CASSPRGAVNTEAFF. CDR3 in DNA: TGTGCCAGCTCACCAAGGGGAGCGGTGAACACTGAAGCTTTCTTT.

The chain links TRBV5-1 to TRBJ2-5; D might be TRBD2 (6 bases). Germline CDR1 SGHRS, CDR2 YFSETQ. V was cut by 1 base and J by 5 bases, with 12 bases left in between. The CDR3 is made up of 14 amino acids. CDR3 in DNA: TGCGCCAGCAGCTTGTGGGGGGACGGGGAGACCCAGTACTTC. It specifies CASSLWGDGETQYF.

The CDR3 here is CASSYSGQGETQYF. The CDR3 DNA reads as TGTGCCAGCAGTTACTCGGGACAGGGAGAGACCCAGTACTTC. This chain links TRBV6-5 with TRBJ2-5; 9 bases agree with TRBD1. J lost 4 bases, V lost 0 bases, and 0 bases had no gene match. Looked up from germline, CDR1 is MNHEY and CDR2 is SVGAGI. The CDR3 totals 14 residues.

The chain links TRBV2 to TRBJ1-5; D remains unclear. Germline V gene data show CDR1 as SNHLY and CDR2 as FYNNEI. This CDR3 region has 14 residues. V dropped 5 bases and J dropped 2 bases, with 10 bases sitting between them. CDR3 in DNA: TGTGCCAGCAGTCGGTCGGTTGGCAATCAGCCCCAGCATTTT. The encoded protein is CASSRSVGNQPQHF.

V usage is TRBV5-1 and J usage is TRBJ2-5, with TRBD1 matching over 7 bases. CDR1 is SGHRS and CDR2 is YFSETQ in the germline V gene. CDR3 length: 17 residues. V shed 0 bases and J 2 bases; nucleotides not matched to a gene: 10. The CDR3 region is CASSLVRQGIGQETQYF. CDR3 coding DNA: TGCGCCAGCAGCTTGGTGCGACAGGGTATAGGGCAAGAGACCCAGTACTTC.

V is TRBV4-1 and J is TRBJ2-7; the match to TRBD2 covers 7 bases. CDR1 and CDR2 (germline): MGHRA, YSYEKL. The CDR3 totals 17 residues. J gave up 2 bases and V 5 bases, and 15 bases lay outside the gene matches. The chain's CDR3 is CASSRDPEASGTYEQYF. The CDR3 DNA is TGCGCCAGCAGCAGAGACCCTGAAGCTAGCGGTACCTACGAGCAGTACTTC.

The chain links TRBV13 to TRBJ2-1; 10 positions match TRBD1. After removal of 0 bases from V and 7 bases from J, the junction contained 6 bases not matched to a gene. The CDR3 has 16 residues. Germline V gives CDR1 PRHDT, CDR2 FYEKMQ (reference sequence). This chain's CDR3 is CASSLGRTGGLNEQFF. CDR3 bases: TGTGCCAGCAGCTTAGGAAGGACAGGGGGTTTGAATGAGCAGTTCTTC.

CDR3 amino acids: CASSSRQEQGGRTDTQYF. CDR3 bases: TGTGCCAGCAGCTCCCGACAGGAACAGGGGGGAAGGACAGATACGCAGTATTTT. The V gene is TRBV7-9, the J gene TRBJ2-3; 8 bases are a match to TRBD1. CDR3 length equals 18 residues. Losses at the gene ends were 4 bases for V and 3 bases for J; bases not matched to a gene: 15. Germline V gives CDR1 SEHNR, CDR2 FQNEAQ (reference sequence).

V gene TRBV5-1 combines with J gene TRBJ1-6; D call uncertain. The CDR3 extends over 14 amino acids. Germline loops: CDR1 SGHRS, CDR2 YFSETQ. The V end was cut by 0 bases, the J end by 7 bases, with 8 bases between. The CDR3 DNA is TGCGCCAGCAGCTTGGACGGCCAGAATTCACCCCTCCACTTT. It translates to CASSLDGQNSPLHF.

V gene TRBV5-1 combines with J gene TRBJ2-1, with D perhaps matching TRBD2 (7 bases). V was clipped by 2 bases and J by 8 bases, with 17 bases between them. The germline gives CDR1 SGHRS, CDR2 YFSETQ. The length of the CDR3 is 15 residues. DNA of the CDR3: TGCGCCAGCAGCTTAATAGGGGGGGCCGTCCATGAGCAGTTCTTC. Protein sequence: CASSLIGGAVHEQFF.

This chain joins TRBV7-6 and TRBJ2-1; TRBD1 or TRBD2 may be the D gene (5 bases each). V was cut by 1 base and J by 9 bases, with 10 bases left in between. This CDR3 spans 13 amino acids. From germline, CDR1 is SGHVS and CDR2 FNYEAQ. The CDR3 loop is CASSLVGVAEQFF. CDR3 DNA sequence: TGTGCCAGCAGCTTAGTGGGGGTGGCTGAGCAGTTCTTC.